This record looks at one TCR beta chain sequence and its context. The cohort comprised adults aged 18 to 89 years residing in under 30 US areas. Participant reports of clinical history set cohort assignment. Before being deemed recovered, Cohort 3 donors had two negative PCRs, clearance, or symptom resolution. This record comes from a study of blood T cell repertoires in COVID-19. Original processing notes: From reference gene primer amplification, estimates of nucleated cell counts were derived. TCRdb keeps only in-frame clones here, not all; method: immunoSEQ multiplex PCR. The DNA was the basis for D and trimming; V, J and clone size are from that table. The sample has a few hundred thousand clones; roughly nine tenths are singletons. Germline CDR1 reads MNHEY; CDR2 reads SVGAGI. The CDR3 runs to 14 residues. V shed 6 bases and J 4 bases; nucleotides not matched to a gene: 6.

The genes are TRBV6-5 and TRBJ2-1; 7 bases align to TRBD2. The sample consisted of PBMCs or T cells enriched from blood (not recorded which). This receptor was obtained from a man aged 30 to 39 who had recovered from COVID-19. The CDR3 DNA reads TGTGCCAGCAGGGGGGGGTGGTTTTACAATGAGCAGTTCTTC. Translation: CASRGGWFYNEQFF.